This TCR beta chain was recovered during a study of T cell repertoires in cytomegalovirus infection. This clonotype was counted ten times or more. TCRdb reprocessed the reads via MiXCR and lists one record per CDR3 protein. The repertoire holds roughly 230,000 distinct CDR3 sequences, with 6% to 8% as singletons. Sequenced material: PBMCs. The sequence was obtained from a human donor in good health (CMV status not recorded). Some clones in this sample may be carry-over from other donors' samples.

The CDR3 nucleotides are TGTGCCAGCAGCTTAGCGGGGGCTTCGAACACTGAAGCTTTCTTT. It specifies CASSLAGASNTEAFF. This sequence joins TRBV7-2 and TRBJ1-1, with D possibly TRBD1 on 6 matching bases. Trimming took 0 bases from V and 1 from J, leaving 9 bases between them. CDR1 SGHTA and CDR2 FQGNSA come from the germline V gene. This CDR3 has 15 residues.